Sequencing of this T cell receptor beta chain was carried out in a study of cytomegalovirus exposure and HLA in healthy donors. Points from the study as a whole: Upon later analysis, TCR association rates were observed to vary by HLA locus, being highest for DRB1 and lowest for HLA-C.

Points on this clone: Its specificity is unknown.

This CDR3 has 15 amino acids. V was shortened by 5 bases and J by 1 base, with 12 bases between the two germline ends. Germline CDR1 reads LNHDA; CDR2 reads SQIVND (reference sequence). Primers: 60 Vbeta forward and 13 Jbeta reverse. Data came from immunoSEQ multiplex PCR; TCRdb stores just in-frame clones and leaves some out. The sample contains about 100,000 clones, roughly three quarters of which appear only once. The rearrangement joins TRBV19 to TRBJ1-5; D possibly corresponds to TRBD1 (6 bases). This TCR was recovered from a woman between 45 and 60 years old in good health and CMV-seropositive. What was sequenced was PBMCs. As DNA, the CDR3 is TGTGCCAGTAGTGGGGGGGGCGGGAGCAATCAGCCCCAGCATTTT. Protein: CASSGGGGSNQPQHF.